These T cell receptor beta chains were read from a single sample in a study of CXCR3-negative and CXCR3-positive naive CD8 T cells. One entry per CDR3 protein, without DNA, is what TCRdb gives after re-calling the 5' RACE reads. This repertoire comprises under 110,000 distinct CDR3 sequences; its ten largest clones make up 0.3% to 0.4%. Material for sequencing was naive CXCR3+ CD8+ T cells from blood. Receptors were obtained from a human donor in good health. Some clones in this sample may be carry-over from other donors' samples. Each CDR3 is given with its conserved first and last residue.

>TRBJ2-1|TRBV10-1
CASSELLPGTGRWNEQFF
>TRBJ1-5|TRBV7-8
CASSLADSSNQPQHF
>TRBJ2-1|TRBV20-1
CSARVPRLAGGNEQFF
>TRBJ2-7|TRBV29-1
CSVEDFENSYEQNF
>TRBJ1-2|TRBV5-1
CASSPKPGPGQIYGYTF
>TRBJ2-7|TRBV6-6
CASRYDISITYEQYF
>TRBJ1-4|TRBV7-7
CASSPPKPPGQTNEKLFF
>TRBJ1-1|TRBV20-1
CSANWDRVAFAEAFF
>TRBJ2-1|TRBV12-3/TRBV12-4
CASSLSGVAFF
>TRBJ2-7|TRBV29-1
CSATGTDRYEQYF
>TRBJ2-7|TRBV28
CASSLWTGLSLF
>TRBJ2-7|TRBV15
CATGESGSSYEQYF
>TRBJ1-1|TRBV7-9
CASSLFSNTEAFF
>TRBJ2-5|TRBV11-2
CASSSGMRHQETQYF
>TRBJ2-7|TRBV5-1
CASSAGGYEQYF
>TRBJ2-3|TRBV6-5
CARSYGQTGTDTQYF
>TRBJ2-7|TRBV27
CASSLGRGGSYEQYF
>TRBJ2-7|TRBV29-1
CSVCPQGSGHEQYF
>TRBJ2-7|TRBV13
CASSLGSAPRIYEQYF
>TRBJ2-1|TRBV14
CASSQGLSRIYSLNNEQFF
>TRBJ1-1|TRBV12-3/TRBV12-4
CASSPAQGGGTEAFF
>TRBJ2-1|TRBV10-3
CAISDPTSGDEQFF
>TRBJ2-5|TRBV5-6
CASSTQGWETQYF
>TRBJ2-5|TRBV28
CASSFFRDEQETQYF
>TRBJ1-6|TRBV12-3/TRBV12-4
CASSLGGGSPLHF
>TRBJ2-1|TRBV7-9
CASSPSGGVSYNEQFF
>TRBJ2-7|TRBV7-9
CASSLVGDLEQYF
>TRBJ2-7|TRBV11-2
CASSNPLRGAREQYF
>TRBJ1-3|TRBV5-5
CASSPLDRGLWDRNTIYF
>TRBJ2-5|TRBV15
CATSRDLGSETQYF
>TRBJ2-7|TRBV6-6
CASSYNREEQYF
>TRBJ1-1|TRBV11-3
CATLGGPDTEAFF
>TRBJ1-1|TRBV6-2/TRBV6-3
CATERGFGTTEAFF
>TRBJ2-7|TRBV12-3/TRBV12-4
CATTQGSSYEQYF
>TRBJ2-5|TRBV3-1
CASSQGLAGMDFRYF
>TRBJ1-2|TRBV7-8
CASSSETGLRGYTF
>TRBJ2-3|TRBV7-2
CASSLAGVVNTDTQYF
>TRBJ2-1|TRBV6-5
CASSYSTYGREDEQFF
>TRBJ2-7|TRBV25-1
CASSDSLSEQYF
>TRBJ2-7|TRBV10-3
CAISTEREPYEQYF
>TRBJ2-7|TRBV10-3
CATSESGQGGSYEQYF
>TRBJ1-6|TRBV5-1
CASSLEGPDSYNSPLRF
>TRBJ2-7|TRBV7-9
CATSREDSYEQYF
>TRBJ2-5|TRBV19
CASSIGWIQETQYF
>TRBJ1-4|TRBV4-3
CASSQRLTGYEKLFF
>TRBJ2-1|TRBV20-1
CSARDTVNNEQFF
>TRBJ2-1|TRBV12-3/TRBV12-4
CASSWVGDNEQFF
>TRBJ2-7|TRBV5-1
CASSEGGTADEQYF
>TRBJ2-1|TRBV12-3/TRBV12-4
CASRTGTSPNEQFF
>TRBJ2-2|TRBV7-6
CASSFQGANTGELFF
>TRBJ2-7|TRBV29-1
CSVETLGRRKTYEQYF
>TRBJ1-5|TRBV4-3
CASSQDWGTNQPQHF
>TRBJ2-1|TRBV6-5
CASSYSIEMNNEQFF
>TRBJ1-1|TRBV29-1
CSVEGGIQTEAFF
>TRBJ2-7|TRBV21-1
CAGHTPPRSDAPSYEQYF